The 23 T cell receptor beta chains below come from one sample, sequenced in a study of cytomegalovirus exposure and HLA in healthy donors. A multiplex PCR was run with 60 Vbeta primers and 13 Jbeta primers. Assay: immunoSEQ multiplex PCR; the TCRdb copy retains only in-frame clones and omits some. The sample carries some 80,000 clones, around 10% recorded once. Sequenced input: PBMCs. All receptors derive from a man in his 60s in good health and CMV-seropositive.

A word on this clone: Likely a read error: the CDR3 ends without its conserved phenylalanine or tryptophan. The DNA is left out, because the CDR3 cannot be placed on it with certainty; the CDR3 is given as TCRdb lists it. The V gene is TRBV5-6, the J gene TRBJ1-4. Germline V gives CDR1 SGHDT, CDR2 YYEEEE. The CDR3 is 13 amino acids in total, end residues counted. CDR3 sequence: CASSPPGSEKMFL.

This clone was detected a few times. The chain uses TRBV2 and TRBJ1-5, with 8 nucleotides matching TRBD1. CDR1 is SNHLY and CDR2 is FYNNEI in the germline V gene. Germline trimming cut 6 bases from V and 5 bases from J; bases unmatched to any gene: 9. The CDR3 loop spans 15 amino acids. CDR3 bases: TGTGCCAGCAGCATATTAGGGACAGGAGATCAGCCCCAGCATTTT. It encodes CASSILGTGDQPQHF. Full variable domain (outside the CDR3, taken from reference TRBV2 and TRBJ1-5): EPEVTQTPSHQVTQMGQEVILRCVPISNHLYFYWYRQILGQKVEFLVSFYNNEISEKSEIFDDQFSVERPDGSNFTLKIRSTKLEDSAMYFCASSILGTGDQPQHFGDGTRLSIL.

This clone has just a few counts. The chain is built from TRBV23-1 and TRBJ2-5; 7 bases line up with TRBD2. TRBV23-1 is sorted into the ORF group, with uncertain function. The CDR3 length is 13 residues. The junction had 4 bases not matched to a gene; V was cut back by 7 bases and J by 2 bases. CDR3 in DNA: TGCGCCAGCAAGGCAGCGGGGCAAGAGACCCAGTACTTC. Protein sequence: CASKAAGQETQYF.

A few counts support this clone. This chain connects TRBV27 to TRBJ1-2, with TRBD1 matching 7 bases. Trimming cost V 5 bases and J 4 bases; bases outside gene matches: 10. Germline CDR1 MNHEY, CDR2 SMNVEV (reference sequence). This CDR3 is built from 15 residues. CDR3 region: CASSPFQGVSYGYTF. The CDR3 DNA sequence: TGTGCCAGCAGTCCCTTCCAGGGGGTAAGCTATGGCTACACCTTC.

The sample holds a few counts of this clone. The chain employs TRBV7-9 and TRBJ2-2; 9 bases align to TRBD2. Germline lookup yields CDR1 SEHNR and CDR2 FQNEAQ (reference sequence). The CDR3 extends over 17 amino acids. With V trimmed by 0 bases and J by 0 bases, 2 bases remained unmatched. The CDR3 sequence is CASSLATSGSNTGELFF. For the CDR3, the DNA is TGTGCCAGCAGCTTAGCGACTAGCGGCTCGAACACCGGGGAGCTGTTTTTT.

This clone has just a few counts. V usage is TRBV10-3 and J usage is TRBJ1-1, with 8 bases that match TRBD1. Germline trimming cut 3 bases from V and 2 bases from J; bases unmatched to any gene: 5. Looked up from germline, CDR1 is ENHRY and CDR2 is SYGVKD. The CDR3 loop spans 15 amino acids. The CDR3 nucleotides are TGTGCCATCAGTGAACCAGGACAGGGAAACACTGAAGCTTTCTTT. It yields the protein CAISEPGQGNTEAFF.

The V and J genes are TRBV5-1 and TRBJ1-4; D is unresolved. The V and J ends lost 0 bases and 5 bases respectively, with 8 bases between them. This CDR3 spans 14 amino acids. Germline assignment: CDR1 SGHRS and CDR2 YFSETQ. CDR3: CASSLGSKNEKLFF. CDR3 bases: TGCGCCAGCAGCTTGGGGAGCAAGAATGAAAAACTGTTTTTT. Based on the CDR3 plus reference TRBV5-1 and TRBJ1-4, the full variable domain is KAGVTQTPRYLIKTRGQQVTLSCSPISGHRSVSWYQQTPGQGLQFLFEYFSETQRNKGNFPGRFSGRQFSNSRSEMNVSTLELGDSALYLCASSLGSKNEKLFFGSGTQLSVL.

The V call is TRBV11-2, the J call TRBJ2-1, with D unresolved. Germline CDR1 reads SGHAT; CDR2 reads FQNNGV. This CDR3 is 13 amino acids long. The V and J ends lost 4 bases and 10 bases respectively, with 14 bases between them. The CDR3 loop is CASSSLTRGEQFF. CDR3 sequence (DNA): TGTGCCAGCAGCTCCCTGACTCGAGGCGAGCAGTTCTTC.

The chain employs TRBV25-1 and TRBJ2-5; 8 bases map to TRBD1. The assigned J gene may be wrong: the sequence end matches TRBJ2-7 better. The CDR3 covers 14 residues. Germline V gene lookup returns CDR1 MGHDK and CDR2 SYGVNS. CDR3 residues: CASSSTGGRTEQYF. The DNA of the CDR3 is TGTGCCAGCAGCAGTACAGGGGGTCGGACCGAGCAGTACTTC.

V usage is TRBV6-6 and J usage is TRBJ2-1, with 7 bases aligning to TRBD2. The germline CDR1 and CDR2 sequences are MNHNY and SVGAGI (reference sequence). The ends lost 2 bases at V and 1 base at J; junction bases unmatched: 5. The CDR3 is 16 amino acids. CDR3 amino acids: CASSYPPGGSYNEQFF. The CDR3 region has the DNA TGTGCCAGCAGTTACCCCCCGGGGGGTTCCTACAATGAGCAGTTCTTC.

The chain joins TRBV27 to TRBJ2-5, with unresolved D. Deletions cut 3 bases from V and 2 bases from J, with 7 bases between. The CDR3 sequence is 13 residues long. Germline lookup yields CDR1 MNHEY and CDR2 SMNVEV (reference sequence). The CDR3 sequence is CASSLATQETQYF. The DNA for the CDR3 is TGTGCCAGCAGTTTGGCCACGCAAGAGACCCAGTACTTC.

Points on this clone: Within the sample, other DNA sequences also encode this same CDR3. The chain carries TRBV6-4 and TRBJ1-1, with no clear D. Germline V gene sequence: CDR1 MRHNA, CDR2 SNTAGT. The CDR3 has 13 residues. The germline V and J ends were trimmed by 2 bases and 2 bases, with 6 bases remaining between them. CDR3 loop: CASSDELNTEAFF. Here the CDR3 DNA reads TGTGCCAGCAGTGACGAGTTAAACACTGAAGCTTTCTTT.

The chain recombines TRBV6-5 with TRBJ1-5; no clear D. Germline loops: CDR1 MNHEY, CDR2 SVGAGI. Between the trimmed V and J ends, which lost 0 bases and 1 base, there was a span of 4 bases. The CDR3 spans 14 residues. CDR3 protein: CASSYSGSNQPQHF. CDR3 DNA: TGTGCCAGCAGTTACTCGGGCAGCAATCAGCCCCAGCATTTT.

This chain connects TRBV2 to TRBJ2-1, with 9 bases matching TRBD1. Germline CDR1 reads SNHLY; CDR2 reads FYNNEI. The CDR3 has 13 amino acids. V gave up 6 bases and J gave up 13 bases; unmatched junction bases: 10. Written as DNA, the CDR3 is TGTGCCAGCAGGCGGGACAGGGAAGGATCTCAGTTCTTC. As protein: CASRRDREGSQFF.

This clone was picked up a small number of times. The rearrangement uses TRBV4-1 and TRBJ1-5; the D is unclear. The germline gives CDR1 MGHRA, CDR2 YSYEKL. Trimming shortened V by 3 bases and J by 7 bases, and 16 bases separated the two germline ends. The CDR3 contains 15 residues. The CDR3 sequence is CASSHAGSLGQPQHF. As DNA, the CDR3 is TGCGCCAGCAGCCATGCCGGGTCTCTAGGCCAGCCCCAGCATTTT.

The V gene is TRBV5-1, the J gene TRBJ2-5; no definite D call. In germline, CDR1 is SGHRS, CDR2 YFSETQ. The CDR3 covers 14 residues. Trimming left V 0 bases short and J 4 bases short, with 10 bases between. The CDR3 sequence is CASSLVSRSETQYF. The CDR3 DNA reads as TGCGCCAGCAGCTTGGTGTCGCGGTCAGAGACCCAGTACTTC.

This chain uses TRBV4-2 with TRBJ2-1; 11 bases line up with TRBD2. This CDR3 has 16 amino acids. V was pared by 0 bases and J by 4 bases, with 2 bases of the junction left unmatched. From germline, CDR1 is LGHNA and CDR2 YNFKEQ. Here the CDR3 reads CASSQEGLADYNEQFF. The CDR3 DNA reads as TGTGCCAGCAGCCAAGAGGGACTAGCGGATTACAATGAGCAGTTCTTC.

This clone was observed a few times. V usage is TRBV11-2 and J usage is TRBJ2-5; 9 bases are shared with TRBD2. The germline CDR1 and CDR2 sequences are SGHAT and FQNNGV. The ends lost 4 bases at V and 7 bases at J; junction bases unmatched: 13. This CDR3 has 16 amino acids. The CDR3 DNA reads as TGTGCCAGCAGCTCGGTCAAGAGAGCGGGGGGTGCGACCCAGTACTTC. This gives the protein CASSSVKRAGGATQYF.

This clone came up a few times. The genes are TRBV11-3 and TRBJ1-1; D is perhaps TRBD1 (5 bases). There are 12 residues in the CDR3. The V gene's germline CDR1 is SGHNT and CDR2 YENEEA. Trimming removed 5 bases at V and 5 bases at J, with 9 bases between. In nucleotides, the CDR3 is TGTGCCAGCAGCATGCAGGGAACTGAAGCTTTCTTT. This gives the protein CASSMQGTEAFF.

CDR3 DNA: TGTGCCTGGAGGGAAGACAGTTTTAACTATGGCTACACCTTC. Residues: CAWREDSFNYGYTF. The chain uses TRBV30 and TRBJ1-2; possibly TRBD1 for D (5 bases). The ends were cut back, 3 bases at V and 1 base at J, with 12 bases in the middle. This CDR3 region has 14 residues. Germline CDR1 and CDR2: GTSNPN and SVGIG (reference sequence).

This clone was detected a few times. This rearrangement joins TRBV25-1 to TRBJ1-1; TRBD1 matches at 8 bases. V lost 6 bases and J lost 2; bases outside the gene matches: 5. Germline V gene lookup returns CDR1 MGHDK and CDR2 SYGVNS. The CDR3 covers 14 residues. The CDR3 region is CASSAGQANTEAFF. DNA of the CDR3: TGTGCCAGCAGCGCGGGACAGGCCAACACTGAAGCTTTCTTT. The whole variable domain, filled in from reference TRBV25-1 and TRBJ1-1, reads EADIYQTPRYLVIGTGKKITLECSQTMGHDKMYWYQQDPGMELHLIHYSYGVNSTEKGDLSSESTVSRIRTEHFPLTLESARPSHTSQYLCASSAGQANTEAFFGQGTRLTVV.

The chain recombines TRBV19 with TRBJ2-4; 9 bases are a match to TRBD2. The CDR3 length is 16 residues. Unmatched junction bases numbered 5, after V lost 4 bases and J lost 1 base. Germline V gives CDR1 LNHDA, CDR2 SQIVND (reference sequence). The CDR3 protein is CASSTGLAWAKNIQYF. In DNA form, the CDR3 reads TGTGCCAGTAGTACAGGACTAGCGTGGGCCAAAAACATTCAGTACTTC. Together with reference TRBV19 and TRBJ2-4, the CDR3 gives the full variable domain: DGGITQSPKYLFRKEGQNVTLSCEQNLNHDAMYWYRQDPGQGLRLIYYSQIVNDFQKGDIAEGYSVSREKKESFPLTVTSAQKNPTAFYLCASSTGLAWAKNIQYFGAGTRLSVL.

A few counts support this clone. V gene TRBV5-1 combines with J gene TRBJ1-6; 11 nucleotides agree with TRBD1. With V trimmed by 4 bases and J by 7 bases, 4 bases remained unmatched. Germline-derived CDR1 and CDR2 are SGHRS and YFSETQ. The CDR3 is made up of 15 amino acids. CDR3 sequence: CASSGRTGGNSPLHF. For the CDR3, the DNA is TGCGCCAGCAGCGGTCGGACAGGGGGCAATTCACCCCTCCACTTT.